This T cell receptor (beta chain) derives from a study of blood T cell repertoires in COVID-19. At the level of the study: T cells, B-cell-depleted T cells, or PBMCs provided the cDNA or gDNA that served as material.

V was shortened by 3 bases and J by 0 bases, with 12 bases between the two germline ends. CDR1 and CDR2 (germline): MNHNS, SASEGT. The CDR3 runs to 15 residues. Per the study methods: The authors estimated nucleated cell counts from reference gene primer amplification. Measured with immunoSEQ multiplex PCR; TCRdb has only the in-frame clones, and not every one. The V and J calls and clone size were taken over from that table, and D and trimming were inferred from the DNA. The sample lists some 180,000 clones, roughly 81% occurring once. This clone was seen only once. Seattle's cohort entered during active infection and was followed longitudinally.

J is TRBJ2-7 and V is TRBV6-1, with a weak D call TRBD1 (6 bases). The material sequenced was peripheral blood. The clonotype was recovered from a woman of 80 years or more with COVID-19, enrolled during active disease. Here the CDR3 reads CASSDSGTFSYEQYF. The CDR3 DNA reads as TGTGCCAGCAGTGATTCGGGGACATTCTCCTACGAGCAGTACTTC.